The clone carrying this T cell receptor (beta chain) was counted between two and nine times. This CDR3 has 15 amino acids. With 1 base removed from V and 3 bases from J, the gap between germline ends came to 10 bases. The V gene's germline CDR1 is MNHNS and CDR2 SASEGT. This record belongs to a study of blood T cell repertoires in COVID-19. Profiling relied on immunoSEQ multiplex PCR, and the TCRdb table lists in-frame clones only, not all of them. The sample consists of about 130,000 clones, around 85% of them appearing once. Sequences were obtained from peripheral blood. The receptor was derived from a woman older than 75 with acute or convalescent COVID-19. The V gene is TRBV6-1, the J gene TRBJ1-5; D is unresolved. The CDR3 region is CASSEVGGPNQPQHF. CDR3 DNA sequence: TGTGCCAGCAGTGAAGTCGGAGGACCCAATCAGCCCCAGCATTTT.